The source of this T cell receptor beta chain is a study of T cells in Graves' hyperthyroidism and ophthalmopathy. Germline values: CDR1 LGHDT, CDR2 YNNKEL (reference sequence). The CDR3 length is 17 residues. V lost 0 bases and J lost 3, with 17 bases in between. Researchers amplified the TCR beta CDR3 regions from RNA transcripts. The HTBI primer set served for first-round RT-PCR of the TCR CDR3. TCRdb redid the calling of the multiplex PCR reads with MiXCR, one entry per CDR3 protein. The data hold roughly 560,000 distinct CDR3 sequences, with roughly 14% observed a single time. Diagnosis relied on clinical symptoms, serum thyroxine and TRAb, thyroid ultrasound and orbital computed tomography. Study observations and caveats: In blood, most of the thyroid clonotypes expanded above 0.001 were also present.

This clonotype appeared a few times. What it binds is not known. V and J are TRBV3-1 and TRBJ2-5; no clear D gene. This TCR derives from a woman aged 40 to 55 with Graves' ophthalmopathy. Sample: blood. CDR3 in DNA: TGTGCCAGCAGCCAAGAGTGGGCCCTACAGCAAAAAGAGACCCAGTACTTC. This codes for CASSQEWALQQKETQYF.